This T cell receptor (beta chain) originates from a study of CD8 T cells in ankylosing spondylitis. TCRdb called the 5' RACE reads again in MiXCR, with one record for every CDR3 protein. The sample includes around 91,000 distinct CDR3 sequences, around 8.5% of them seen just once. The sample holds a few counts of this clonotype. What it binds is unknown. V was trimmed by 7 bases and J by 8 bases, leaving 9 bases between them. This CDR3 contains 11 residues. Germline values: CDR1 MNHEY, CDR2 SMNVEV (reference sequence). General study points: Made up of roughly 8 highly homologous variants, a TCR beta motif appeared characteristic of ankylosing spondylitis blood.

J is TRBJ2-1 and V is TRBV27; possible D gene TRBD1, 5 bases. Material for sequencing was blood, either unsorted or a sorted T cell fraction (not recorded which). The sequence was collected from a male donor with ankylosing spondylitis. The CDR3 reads CASTREDEQFF. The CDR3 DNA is TGTGCCAGCACCAGGGAAGATGAGCAGTTCTTC.